Sequencing of this T cell receptor beta chain was carried out in a study of blood T cell repertoires in COVID-19. Study information: Samples of COVID-19 (acute and convalescent) were obtained from the United States, Italy and Spain. PBMCs, B-cell-depleted T cells, or T cells provided the cDNA or gDNA that made up the material.

A Seattle source enrolled patients during active infection and followed them longitudinally. Per the study methods: The assay estimated nucleated cells by amplifying reference gene primers. TCRdb's table, derived via immunoSEQ multiplex PCR, lists solely in-frame clones and lacks some. The D gene and trimming were derived from the DNA, and the V and J assignments and clone size from that table. The table records 150,000 to 200,000 clones, more than 75% of them present only once. This receptor was taken from a young man with COVID-19, enrolled during active disease. The sequenced material came from peripheral blood.

DNA for the CDR3: TGTGCCAGCAGTGATCTAGCAGATACGCAGTATTTT. Translated, it gives CASSDLADTQYF. The chain combines TRBV2 with TRBJ2-3; D call uncertain. Germline loops: CDR1 SNHLY, CDR2 FYNNEI. The CDR3 is 12 amino acids. The V end was cut by 3 bases, the J end by 4 bases, with 5 bases between.